This T cell receptor (beta chain) was observed in a study of cytomegalovirus exposure and HLA in healthy donors. The CDR3 sequence is 16 residues long. Trimming shortened V by 5 bases and J by 2 bases, and 15 bases separated the two germline ends. Germline V CDR1 and CDR2: LGHNA, YSLEER. The PCR used 60 Vbeta and 13 Jbeta primers. Methods used by the authors: As a later analysis found, there were 80 million or so unique TCR beta chains, of which 8.5 million to 14 million were shared. The assay was immunoSEQ multiplex PCR, and TCRdb's table has in-frame clones only and misses some. V and J calls and clone size are those listed in that table; D and trimming were worked out from the DNA. Its table records some 67,000 clones.

The chain recombines TRBV4-3 with TRBJ2-2; a possible D gene is TRBD1 (6 bases). Sequenced material: PBMCs. This receptor was obtained from a woman aged 25 to 39 in good health and CMV-seronegative. CDR3 sequence: CASSIGPGANTGELFF. The CDR3 DNA reads as TGCGCCAGCAGCATCGGGCCAGGGGCCAACACCGGGGAGCTGTTTTTT.